The 8 T cell receptor beta chains in this list originate from one sample, sequenced in a study of cytomegalovirus exposure and HLA in healthy donors. Clones were read by immunoSEQ multiplex PCR, and TCRdb kept only the in-frame ones, dropping some. The top ten clones hold 2.5% to 3.5% of a sample with about 150,000 clones, 88% of them seen once. Sequenced input: PBMCs. The source of these receptors is a man aged 18 to 30 in good health and CMV-seronegative.

The CDR3 spells CASSEKTVLSGNTIYF. CDR3 DNA: TGTGCCAGCAGTGAAAAGACAGTGCTCTCTGGAAACACCATATATTTT. The rearrangement joins TRBV6-1 to TRBJ1-3; D possibly corresponds to TRBD1 (5 bases). There are 16 residues in the CDR3. Germline loops: CDR1 MNHNS, CDR2 SASEGT. Trimming pared 2 bases from V and 0 bases from J, leaving 11 bases between.

This chain uses TRBV2 with TRBJ1-5; possible D gene TRBD1, 6 bases. The V and J ends lost 7 bases and 6 bases respectively, with 13 bases between them. Germline V gene lookup returns CDR1 SNHLY and CDR2 FYNNEI. The CDR3 loop spans 13 amino acids. The CDR3 reads CASKGGQSQPQHF. DNA of the CDR3: TGTGCCAGCAAGGGGGGGCAGAGTCAGCCCCAGCATTTT. The full variable domain, in which reference TRBV2 and TRBJ1-5 provide the parts outside the CDR3, is EPEVTQTPSHQVTQMGQEVILRCVPISNHLYFYWYRQILGQKVEFLVSFYNNEISEKSEIFDDQFSVERPDGSNFTLKIRSTKLEDSAMYFCASKGGQSQPQHFGDGTRLSIL.

The V call is TRBV5-6, the J call TRBJ2-7; TRBD2 matches at 8 bases. Germline values: CDR1 SGHDT, CDR2 YYEEEE. J was trimmed by 4 bases and V by 5 bases; bases with no gene match: 11. The CDR3 has 15 amino acids. CDR3 coding DNA: TGTGCCAGCAGAGCATGGACTAGCTTAATATACGAGCAGTACGTC. This sequence encodes CASRAWTSLIYEQYV.

The chain recombines TRBV4-1 with TRBJ2-7, with 7 nucleotides matching TRBD2. In germline, CDR1 is MGHRA, CDR2 YSYEKL. J gave up 2 bases and V 1 base, and 5 bases lay outside the gene matches. The length of the CDR3 is 15 residues. The CDR3 spells CASSQAPSGPYEQYF. The DNA for the CDR3 is TGCGCCAGCAGCCAAGCCCCTAGCGGACCCTACGAGCAGTACTTC.

The chain links TRBV6-1 to TRBJ2-3, with TRBD1 identical over 7 bases. The germline V gene has CDR1 MNHNS and CDR2 SASEGT. V lost 1 base, J lost 1 base, and 5 bases stayed unmatched. The CDR3 consists of 16 residues. CDR3 coding DNA: TGTGCCAGCAGTGAAGATACAGGGGTTGGCACAGATACGCAGTATTTT. The encoded protein is CASSEDTGVGTDTQYF.

The chain is built from TRBV5-1 and TRBJ2-3, with 7 nucleotides matching TRBD2. V shed 4 bases, J shed 5 bases, and the junction held 4 bases outside the gene matches. The CDR3 sequence is 13 residues long. Germline CDR1 is SGHRS and CDR2 is YFSETQ. The CDR3 DNA follows: TGCGCCAGCAGCCTCACGGGGGGAGATACGCAGTATTTT. This gives the protein CASSLTGGDTQYF.

This clone was seen once. The chain recombines TRBV27 with TRBJ1-1, with D perhaps matching TRBD1 (6 bases). This CDR3 is 14 amino acids long. Germline V CDR1 and CDR2: MNHEY, SMNVEV (reference sequence). Trimming pared 8 bases from V and 1 base from J, leaving 14 bases between. CDR3 sequence (DNA): TGTGCCAGCGGACAGCAGGGTTCGAACACTGAAGCTTTCTTT. Translation gives CASGQQGSNTEAFF.

This chain connects TRBV6-5 to TRBJ2-7; a weak D match, TRBD2 (5 bases). CDR1 is MNHEY and CDR2 is SVGAGI in the germline V gene. The CDR3 runs 16 residues. The ends were cut back, 2 bases at V and 2 bases at J, with 16 bases in the middle. This CDR3 is CASSYEFGAAPYEQYF. CDR3 nucleotides: TGTGCCAGCAGTTACGAGTTCGGAGCGGCACCCTACGAGCAGTACTTC.